This T cell receptor (beta chain) originates from a study of OX40 agonist ivuxolimab in advanced cancers. The wider study: Eligibility admitted prior anti-PD-1, anti-PD-L1 or anti-CTLA-4 therapy; 35% to 40% had some. Broader study findings: At 0.1 to 3.0 mg/kg and by week 6, clonal expansion occurred in CD4+ and CD8+ blood T cells. On average, CD8+ T cells had more expanded clones than CD4+.

Generated by immunoSEQ multiplex PCR, the TCRdb table keeps only in-frame clones and is missing some. The sample contains more than 9,000 clones, about 79% of which appear only once. Regarding this clone: Its antigen is still unknown. The CDR3 does not end in the conserved phenylalanine or tryptophan, so this is likely a read error.

V lost 3 bases and J lost 2, with 9 bases in between. The CDR3 loop spans 13 amino acids. Germline assignment: CDR1 SGHRS and CDR2 YFSETQ. The chain has TRBV5-1 and TRBJ2-7, with D perhaps TRBD1 (6 bases). The receptor comes from an adult with an advanced solid tumor such as melanoma, head and neck, liver or kidney cancer. This specimen was CD4+ or CD8+ T cells sorted from blood, taken in a trial of the OX40 agonist ivuxolimab. CDR3 in DNA: TGCGCCAGCAGCTGGGACAAGCCCTACGAGCAGTACCTC. This sequence encodes CASSWDKPYEQYL.